The clone carrying this T cell receptor (beta chain) was found a few times. The antigen remains unidentified. TCRdb called the RT-PCR reads again in MiXCR, with one record for every CDR3 protein. In the table there are fewer than 600,000 distinct CDR3 sequences, roughly 7.9% of which are singletons. This sample is part of a study of response to subunit inactivated influenza vaccine. Points from the study as a whole: It was suggested by the authors that few new T cells are recruited by each seasonal influenza vaccination.

Germline loops: CDR1 SNHLY, CDR2 FYNNEI. Trimming took 6 bases from V and 5 from J, leaving 16 bases between them. This CDR3 is built from 14 residues. V usage is TRBV2 and J usage is TRBJ2-5; perhaps TRBD1 as D (5 bases). This receptor was identified in a man between 50 and 69 years old who received an inactivated influenza vaccine. The source was PBMCs from blood, collected less than 30 months after vaccination. Here the CDR3 reads CASRNNPGMETQYF. DNA for the CDR3: TGTGCCAGCAGGAATAATCCAGGGATGGAGACCCAGTACTTC.